Described below is a single TCR beta chain sequence and its context. Its antigen is not identified. Library preparation (for TCRbeta) was performed with unique molecular identifiers. TCRdb re-derived calls from the PCR reads in MiXCR, one entry per CDR3 protein. The data hold hundreds of thousands of distinct CDR3 sequences, with around 7.3% observed a single time. These data belong to a study of T-cell reconstitution after alpha-beta-depleted transplantation in children. The V and J ends lost 2 bases and 2 bases respectively, with 13 bases between them. This CDR3 is built from 16 residues. Findings and limits, study-wide: T-cell numbers and diversity one year post-transplant derived largely from freshly generated T cells.

This clonotype originated in a female patient between 2 and 10 years old who had a stem cell transplant for Fanconi anemia, so the T cells may come from the graft donor. This chain links TRBV12-3 or TRBV12-4 with TRBJ2-1; D may be TRBD2 (6 bases). The sample in question was peripheral blood, obtained 360 days after TCRalphabeta/CD19-depleted stem cell transplant. CDR3 nucleotides: TGTGCCAGCAGTTTATGGGGGGTTCTAGCCTACAATGAGCAGTTCTTC. This translates into CASSLWGVLAYNEQFF.